This T cell receptor (beta chain) was captured in a study of shared clonotypes between healthy human individuals. Study background: CD4 naive and memory got three plates each, CD8 naive two, CD8 memory one.

Whole-study findings and limits: Larger estimated richness was generally seen in naive subsets than in memory subsets.

Concerning this clone: Its antigen is unknown. This sample also contains other DNA sequences that code for the same CDR3.

Generated by immunoSEQ multiplex PCR, the TCRdb table keeps only in-frame clones and is missing some. There are about 2.3 million clones in the sample; 85% to 95% occur only once, and about 0.37% lies in the top ten. The sequence derives from a man younger than 30 in good health. Some clones in this sample may be carry-over from other donors' samples. Sequenced material: naive CD4+ T cells from PBMCs. Described subset: CD45RA+ positively selected.

CDR3 amino acids: CASSVTSGNTGELFF. The CDR3 nucleotides are TGTGCCAGCAGCGTGACTAGCGGGAATACCGGGGAGCTGTTTTTT. The chain employs TRBV9 and TRBJ2-2, with TRBD2 identical over 11 bases. The CDR3 contains 15 residues. The germline V gene has CDR1 SGDLS and CDR2 YYNGEE. J was trimmed by 5 bases and V by 2 bases; bases with no gene match: 2. The variable domain in full, with the rest retrieved from reference TRBV9 and TRBJ2-2, is DSGVTQTPKHLITATGQRVTLRCSPRSGDLSVYWYQQSLDQGLQFLIQYYNGEERAKGNILERFSAQQFPDLHSELNLSSLELGDSALYFCASSVTSGNTGELFFGEGSRLTVL.